These 30 T cell receptor beta chains came from one sample sequenced in a study of Ad26.COV2.S vaccination and SARS-CoV-2 variants. Indicated treatment: roughly 20 received Ad26.COV2.S at low or high dose, single or two shots; about 5 received placebo; per-sample allocation not given. Sampling happened 63 days after the first vaccine or placebo injection. The repertoire was sequenced with immunoSEQ multiplex PCR; TCRdb's copy has only in-frame clones and lacks some. The sample has about 320,000 clones, around four fifths seen once. The sample was peripheral blood, taken in a trial of Ad26.COV2.S vaccine versus placebo. The source is a person between 18 and 60 years old who received the Ad26.COV2.S COVID-19 vaccine or a placebo.

V usage is TRBV19 and J usage is TRBJ1-2, with D tentatively TRBD1 (5 bases). V lost 8 bases and J lost 4, with 17 bases in between. The CDR3 is made up of 14 amino acids. Germline values: CDR1 LNHDA, CDR2 SQIVND (reference sequence). The DNA of the CDR3 is TGTGCCAGTGCCTATGAGACAGCCACCTATGGCTACACCTTC. Its translation: CASAYETATYGYTF.

The chain has TRBV9 and TRBJ2-5, with D maybe TRBD1 (5 bases). This CDR3 contains 15 residues. Germline loops: CDR1 SGDLS, CDR2 YYNGEE. Trimming left V 0 bases short and J 4 bases short, with 13 bases between. CDR3 nucleotides: TGTGCCAGCAGCGTAGGGCCCTCAGGGATAGAGACCCAGTACTTC. Its protein is CASSVGPSGIETQYF. Complete variable domain (other parts from reference TRBV9 and TRBJ2-5): DSGVTQTPKHLITATGQRVTLRCSPRSGDLSVYWYQQSLDQGLQFLIQYYNGEERAKGNILERFSAQQFPDLHSELNLSSLELGDSALYFCASSVGPSGIETQYFGPGTRLLVL.

This chain links TRBV11-2 with TRBJ2-3; 12 nucleotides line up with TRBD2. Germline V gene lookup returns CDR1 SGHAT and CDR2 FQNNGV. This CDR3 has 16 amino acids. V trimming: 5 bases; J trimming: 2 bases; junction bases outside the gene matches: 5. DNA of the CDR3: TGTGCCAGCAGCCCCGGACTAGCGGGGTACACAGATACGCAGTATTTT. Encoded protein: CASSPGLAGYTDTQYF.

The rearrangement joins TRBV5-4 to TRBJ2-5; 8 positions match TRBD2. J was trimmed by 4 bases and V by 5 bases; bases with no gene match: 7. This CDR3 has 14 residues. Germline V CDR1 and CDR2: SGHNT, YYREEE (reference sequence). For the CDR3, the DNA is TGTGCCAGCAGACCGGGAGGGTCCTTAGAGACCCAGTACTTC. Residues: CASRPGGSLETQYF.

The CDR3 DNA follows: TGCGCCAGCAGCTTGTTTCCCACCGGGGAGCTGTTTTTT. Residues: CASSLFPTGELFF. The gene calls are TRBV5-1 and TRBJ2-2; D remains unclear. The CDR3 totals 13 residues. V was cut by 1 base and J by 4 bases, with 5 bases left in between. Germline CDR1 and CDR2: SGHRS and YFSETQ.

This sequence joins TRBV7-2 and TRBJ1-5, with D tentatively TRBD1 (5 bases). CDR3 length: 18 residues. V lost 1 base to trimming and J lost 4 bases, with 20 bases between them. The germline V gene has CDR1 SGHTA and CDR2 FQGNSA. The chain's CDR3 is CASSLGPRGMYRNQPQHF. The CDR3 DNA is TGTGCCAGCAGCTTAGGCCCCCGGGGGATGTATCGGAATCAGCCCCAGCATTTT.

The V and J genes are TRBV7-2 and TRBJ1-2; D possibly corresponds to TRBD1 (5 bases). The CDR3 has 14 residues. Deletions cut 1 base from V and 3 bases from J, with 9 bases between. Germline V gives CDR1 SGHTA, CDR2 FQGNSA. The CDR3 DNA sequence: TGTGCCAGCAGCTTAGGACCGGGGCACTATGGCTACACCTTC. Translating it yields CASSLGPGHYGYTF.

The chain links TRBV4-2 to TRBJ1-2, with TRBD1 matching 10 bases. V gave up 3 bases and J gave up 4 bases; unmatched junction bases: 5. Germline V CDR1 and CDR2: LGHNA, YNFKEQ. The CDR3 length is 15 residues. The CDR3 reads CASSQTGGAGYGYTF. The CDR3 nucleotides read TGTGCCAGCAGCCAGACAGGGGGCGCTGGCTATGGCTACACCTTC.

This clone appeared a few times. This chain uses TRBV4-2 with TRBJ1-3; 9 bases match TRBD1. CDR1 is LGHNA, CDR2 YNFKEQ, per germline. The CDR3 covers 16 residues. The V gene end was trimmed by 1 base and the J gene end by 0 bases; junction bases not matched to a gene: 1. For the CDR3, the DNA is TGTGCCAGCAGCCAAGGGGACAGGGACTCTGGAAACACCATATATTTT. This sequence encodes CASSQGDRDSGNTIYF.

The chain employs TRBV9 and TRBJ2-5; perhaps TRBD2 as D (6 bases). The CDR3 extends over 14 amino acids. The germline V gene encodes CDR1 SGDLS and CDR2 YYNGEE. V was clipped by 0 bases and J by 7 bases, with 13 bases between them. The CDR3 coding sequence is TGTGCCAGCAGCGTAGACGGCTCGGAGGGGACCCAGTACTTC. Amino acid sequence: CASSVDGSEGTQYF.

The chain carries TRBV7-9 and TRBJ1-4, with D maybe TRBD1 (6 bases). Germline V gene lookup returns CDR1 SEHNR and CDR2 FQNEAQ (reference sequence). There are 14 residues in the CDR3. V lost 3 bases and J 7 bases, leaving 12 bases between the germline ends. Written as DNA, the CDR3 is TGTGCCAGCAGCTTTTCGGGGGGCAGTGAAAAACTGTTTTTT. Protein product: CASSFSGGSEKLFF.

This clone was observed a few times. The V gene is TRBV28, the J gene TRBJ1-1; no definite D call. Germline V lookup: CDR1 MDHEN, CDR2 SYDVKM. Trimming removed 6 bases at V and 1 base at J, with 6 bases between. CDR3 length: 12 residues. For the CDR3, the DNA is TGTGCCAGCAGGGTGAGGAACACTGAAGCTTTCTTT. Its translation is CASRVRNTEAFF.

This chain connects TRBV28 to TRBJ1-1, with D hard to call. Per germline, CDR1 MDHEN and CDR2 SYDVKM. Trimming stripped 4 bases from V and 0 bases from J, with 6 bases between. CDR3 length equals 13 residues. CDR3 sequence reads: CASSWTVNTEAFF. Written as DNA, the CDR3 is TGTGCCAGCAGTTGGACGGTGAACACTGAAGCTTTCTTT. The full variable domain, with the rest looked up from reference TRBV28 and TRBJ1-1, is DVKVTQSSRYLVKRTGEKVFLECVQDMDHENMFWYRQDPGLGLRLIYFSYDVKMKEKGDIPEGYSVSREKKERFSLILESASTNQTSMYLCASSWTVNTEAFFGQGTRLTVV.

V is TRBV7-2 and J is TRBJ1-1; no clear D gene. The CDR3 runs to 13 residues. The V and J ends lost 1 base and 1 base respectively, with 4 bases between them. Germline CDR1 SGHTA, CDR2 FQGNSA. This CDR3 reads CASSLDQNTEAFF. The CDR3 nucleotides read TGTGCCAGCAGCTTAGACCAGAACACTGAAGCTTTCTTT.

The chain uses TRBV7-2 and TRBJ2-3; D may be TRBD2 (6 bases). Germline V gives CDR1 SGHTA, CDR2 FQGNSA. This CDR3 comprises 16 residues. With 0 bases removed from V and 1 base from J, the gap between germline ends came to 11 bases. The CDR3 loop reads CASSLAPGGGTDTQYF. In DNA form, the CDR3 reads TGTGCCAGCAGCTTAGCGCCCGGCGGGGGCACAGATACGCAGTATTTT.

The chain has TRBV19 and TRBJ2-7; D might be TRBD1 or TRBD2, each matching 7 bases. The germline V gene encodes CDR1 LNHDA and CDR2 SQIVND (reference sequence). V lost 6 bases and J 8 bases, leaving 20 bases between the germline ends. The length of the CDR3 is 14 residues. The CDR3 reads CASRPGQAGLKQYF. The CDR3, as DNA: TGTGCCAGTAGGCCCGGACAGGCGGGACTAAAGCAGTACTTC.

The rearrangement uses TRBV4-1 and TRBJ2-1; D perhaps matches TRBD1 (5 bases). V shed 7 bases and J shed 9 bases, with 19 bases lying between them. CDR3 size: 14 residues. CDR1 and CDR2 from the germline V gene are MGHRA and YSYEKL. The CDR3 region has the DNA TGCGCCAGCACCCTCAACCATAGGGGTACTGAGCAGTTCTTC. Translating it yields CASTLNHRGTEQFF.

This clone has only one observation. The V call is TRBV5-1, the J call TRBJ2-4, with 7 bases that match TRBD1. CDR1 is SGHRS, CDR2 YFSETQ, per germline. The CDR3 loop spans 13 amino acids. The trim removed 7 bases at V and 4 bases at J, leaving 5 bases unmatched. The CDR3 coding sequence is TGCGCCAGCCGTAAGACAGGGAAAAACATTCAGTACTTC. Encoded protein: CASRKTGKNIQYF.

This clone has more than one count but fewer than ten. This chain links TRBV2 with TRBJ2-5; D unclear. CDR1 is SNHLY, CDR2 FYNNEI, per germline. The CDR3 runs 12 residues. The ends were cut back, 7 bases at V and 5 bases at J, with 11 bases in the middle. The CDR3 DNA reads TGTGCCAGCAAAAGCGAAACGGAGACCCAGTACTTC. Protein: CASKSETETQYF.

This clone has just one count. The V gene is TRBV9, the J gene TRBJ2-7; TRBD1 aligns across 8 bases. Germline V CDR1 and CDR2: SGDLS, YYNGEE. The J segment lost 6 bases and the V segment lost 0 bases, leaving 11 bases of the junction unmatched. The CDR3 consists of 16 residues. The CDR3 bases are TGTGCCAGCAGCGTAGACGGCAGGGGGCAACGTGGCGAGCAGTACTTC. Its translation: CASSVDGRGQRGEQYF.

The chain couples TRBV6-5 to TRBJ1-6; a possible D gene is TRBD1 (6 bases). Trimming took off 4 bases at V and 10 bases at J, with 11 bases between the two ends. Germline assignment: CDR1 MNHEY and CDR2 SVGAGI. The CDR3 totals 13 residues. The CDR3 is CASSLTGRSPLHF. Written as DNA, the CDR3 is TGTGCCAGCAGTTTAACAGGGAGATCACCCCTCCACTTT.

This chain joins TRBV18 and TRBJ1-4, with D perhaps TRBD1 (6 bases). Trimming took off 3 bases at V and 7 bases at J, with 9 bases between the two ends. From germline, CDR1 is KGHSH and CDR2 LQKENI. The CDR3 length is 13 residues. The CDR3 loop reads CASSPSQGEKLFF. CDR3 DNA sequence: TGTGCCAGCTCACCTTCACAGGGTGAAAAACTGTTTTTT.

The chain couples TRBV7-9 to TRBJ2-5, with D uncertain. Between the trimmed V and J ends, which lost 4 bases and 5 bases, there was a span of 17 bases. The CDR3 runs 15 residues. Germline V gene data show CDR1 as SEHNR and CDR2 as FQNEAQ (reference sequence). Here the CDR3 reads CASSSLRGNGETQYF. The CDR3 coding sequence is TGTGCCAGCAGCTCACTACGAGGCAATGGGGAGACCCAGTACTTC.

CDR3 loop: CASSQGTAMNTEAFF. CDR3 DNA sequence: TGTGCCAGCAGCCAAGGGACAGCAATGAACACTGAAGCTTTCTTT. This sequence joins TRBV3-1 (or the pseudogene TRBV3-2) and TRBJ1-1; tentatively, D is TRBD1 (6 bases). The CDR3 totals 15 residues. Germline V gene sequence: CDR1 LGHDT, CDR2 YNNKEL (reference sequence). V lost 1 base, J lost 0 bases, and 9 bases lay in between.

The chain recombines TRBV11-3 with TRBJ2-1; D unclear. CDR3 length: 15 amino acids. Germline lookup yields CDR1 SGHNT and CDR2 YENEEA. Trimming took off 5 bases at V and 0 bases at J, with 11 bases between the two ends. In nucleotides, the CDR3 is TGTGCCAGCAGCCGCCACAGCGTCTCCTACAATGAGCAGTTCTTC. Translated, it gives CASSRHSVSYNEQFF.

V and J are TRBV2 and TRBJ2-6; TRBD1 or TRBD2 may be the D gene (5 bases each). The germline V and J ends were trimmed by 7 bases and 0 bases, with 16 bases remaining between them. The CDR3 contains 17 residues. Germline CDR1 SNHLY, CDR2 FYNNEI. CDR3 bases: TGTGCCAGCATCGGGACCACAGACCTCTCTGGGGCCAACGTCCTGACTTTC. It codes for CASIGTTDLSGANVLTF.

The J gene is TRBJ1-2, the V gene TRBV2; D is unclear. Trimming cost V 6 bases and J 0 bases, with 14 bases left between them. This CDR3 spans 15 amino acids. Germline lookup yields CDR1 SNHLY and CDR2 FYNNEI. The DNA of the CDR3 is TGTGCCAGCAGCCAAATAGCAACGTCTAACTATGGCTACACCTTC. Encoded protein: CASSQIATSNYGYTF.

About this clone itself: At the DNA level, this CDR3 is encoded by other sequences in the same sample as well. V is TRBV28 and J is TRBJ1-4; no firm D call. The germline V and J ends were trimmed by 1 base and 0 bases, with 6 bases remaining between them. This CDR3 has 15 residues. Germline V gene lookup returns CDR1 MDHEN and CDR2 SYDVKM. The CDR3 bases are TGTGCCAGCAGTTTATCAGGTGCAACTAATGAAAAACTGTTTTTT. Its protein product is CASSLSGATNEKLFF.

The CDR3 sequence: CASSLRGGQGGNEQYF. The CDR3 DNA reads TGTGCCAGCTCACTCCGAGGGGGACAGGGGGGGAACGAGCAGTACTTC. The chain couples TRBV18 to TRBJ2-7; 11 bases align to TRBD1. Germline assignment: CDR1 KGHSH and CDR2 LQKENI. This CDR3 has 16 amino acids. V trimming: 4 bases; J trimming: 5 bases; junction bases outside the gene matches: 10.

The chain employs TRBV6-5 and TRBJ2-3, with a weak D call TRBD2 (5 bases). Germline CDR1 reads MNHEY; CDR2 reads SVGAGI. Trimming took off 7 bases at V and 0 bases at J, with 14 bases between the two ends. CDR3 length: 15 residues. The CDR3 nucleotides read TGTGCCAGCAAAAGGACTGGCACTAGCACAGATACGCAGTATTTT. It specifies CASKRTGTSTDTQYF.